These T cell receptor beta chains were read from a single sample in a study of monozygotic twins with inflammatory bowel disease. TCRdb re-called the 5' RACE reads and gives one entry per CDR3 protein, without DNA. The listing contains some 400,000 distinct CDR3 sequences. Material: blood. Receptors were obtained from a human donor with ulcerative colitis or Crohn's disease, or a healthy co-twin of an affected twin (not recorded which). CDR3s include the opening cysteine and the closing phenylalanine or tryptophan. The order of the fields is J gene, V gene, CDR3 protein.

TRBJ2-1,TRBV3-1,CASSQEGSGGEQFF
TRBJ1-3,TRBV11-2,CASSHFTTGLSSGNTIYF
TRBJ1-5,TRBV5-1,CASSLSGAGGNQPQHF
TRBJ2-2,TRBV4-3,CASSPPEDRATGATGELFF
TRBJ1-1,TRBV24-1,CATSDTGQGGPFF
TRBJ2-2,TRBV3-1,CASRGATNTGELFF
TRBJ1-2,TRBV10-3,CAIRPGTGLYGYTF
TRBJ2-1,TRBV12-3/TRBV12-4,CASSWETGSNEQFF
TRBJ2-3,TRBV12-3/TRBV12-4,CASSLSQSPSTDTQYF
TRBJ2-3,TRBV28,CASTSAVADTQYF
TRBJ1-2,TRBV12-3/TRBV12-4,CASSLAGRSGYTF
TRBJ1-4,TRBV12-3/TRBV12-4,CASSWASEKLFF
TRBJ2-7,TRBV7-8,CASSLGGPSEQYF
TRBJ2-1,TRBV10-3,CAISGEREAYNEQFF
TRBJ2-7,TRBV20-1,CSARRRMSYEQYF
TRBJ1-1,TRBV7-3,CASSLFREAEAFF
TRBJ1-1,TRBV12-3/TRBV12-4,CASSFAPDRDVHTEAFF
TRBJ2-1,TRBV25-1,CASSEYEQGAYNEQFF
TRBJ2-3,TRBV5-4,CASSLYVLQDTDTQYF
TRBJ2-7,TRBV5-6,CASSQRPERDEQYF
TRBJ2-1,TRBV10-3,CASGGASNEQFF
TRBJ1-1,TRBV30,CASRRVSNTEAFF
TRBJ1-4,TRBV28,CASGTTGINEKLFF
TRBJ2-2,TRBV7-6,CASSLDKQGNTGELFF
TRBJ2-1,TRBV12-3/TRBV12-4,CASSLKGQGFEQFF
TRBJ2-7,TRBV5-8,CASSSYTNYEQYF
TRBJ2-7,TRBV20-1,CSASGGTSSSYEQYF
TRBJ2-5,TRBV29-1,CSVGQREETQYF
TRBJ2-3,TRBV19,CASRAPRDRGFSDTQYF
TRBJ2-4,TRBV5-1,CASSSDGQGIQYF
TRBJ1-2,TRBV19,CASRAGQGARYGYTF
TRBJ1-1,TRBV10-3,CAVGQGYTEAFF
TRBJ2-3,TRBV10-3,CAISAPRQTSTDTQYF
TRBJ1-2,TRBV4-1,CASSQILDRTKGYTF
TRBJ2-6,TRBV4-2,CASSQRLAGSSGANVLTF
TRBJ2-7,TRBV25-1,CASSDEGGSYEQYF
TRBJ2-1,TRBV27,CASSPLSGNTYNEQFF
TRBJ2-7,TRBV5-1,CASSPRGDEQYF
TRBJ2-2,TRBV27,CASTTDRIKNTGELFF
TRBJ2-2,TRBV9,CASSVATNTGELFF
TRBJ1-3,TRBV5-8,CASSLRGISGNTIYF
TRBJ1-1,TRBV5-4,CASSRNRGQGTEAFF